These 21 T cell receptor beta chains were sequenced from one sample in a study of OX40 agonist ivuxolimab in advanced cancers. The repertoire was sequenced with immunoSEQ multiplex PCR; TCRdb's copy has only in-frame clones and lacks some. This table holds around 77,000 clones, 90% to 95% found once. Specimen: CD4+ or CD8+ T cells sorted from blood, collected in a trial of the OX40 agonist ivuxolimab. Every receptor here comes from an adult with an advanced solid tumor such as melanoma, head and neck, liver or kidney cancer.

The gene calls are TRBV7-2 and TRBJ2-3; TRBD1 matches at 8 bases. Germline V gene data show CDR1 as SGHTA and CDR2 as FQGNSA. Losses at the gene ends were 2 bases for V and 10 bases for J; bases not matched to a gene: 5. This CDR3 has 13 amino acids. The CDR3 DNA is TGTGCCAGCAGCTTAACCGGGACAGGAGCGCAGTATTTT. Its protein product is CASSLTGTGAQYF.

The J gene is TRBJ2-7, the V gene TRBV9; a possible D gene is TRBD2 (5 bases). Germline assignment: CDR1 SGDLS and CDR2 YYNGEE. Trimming took 2 bases from V and 2 from J, leaving 11 bases between them. There are 14 residues in the CDR3. CDR3 loop: CASSVLAETYEQYF. The CDR3 coding sequence is TGTGCCAGCAGCGTTCTAGCAGAAACCTACGAGCAGTACTTC.

J is TRBJ1-1 and V is TRBV11-2; maybe TRBD1 (6 bases). In germline, CDR1 is SGHAT, CDR2 FQNNGV. V dropped 6 bases and J dropped 2 bases, with 10 bases sitting between them. CDR3 size: 13 residues. The CDR3 DNA is TGTGCCAGCAGTCGGGACATTAACACTGAAGCTTTCTTT. Amino acid sequence: CASSRDINTEAFF.

The rearrangement links TRBV10-1 to TRBJ2-1; D gene uncertain. The CDR3 has 13 residues. Trimming shortened V by 4 bases and J by 5 bases, and 9 bases separated the two germline ends. CDR1 is WNHNN, CDR2 SYGVQD, per germline (reference sequence). The CDR3 sequence is CASSGSRHNEQFF. The CDR3 DNA reads TGCGCCAGCAGTGGGTCCAGGCACAATGAGCAGTTCTTC.

The chain is built from TRBV28 and TRBJ2-5, with TRBD1 matching 10 bases. The CDR3 consists of 14 residues. From germline, CDR1 is MDHEN and CDR2 SYDVKM. With 8 bases clipped from V and 5 bases from J, the junction kept 8 bases outside the gene matches. The CDR3 loop reads CASGGGQGRETQYF. Written as DNA, the CDR3 is TGTGCCAGCGGGGGGGGACAGGGGCGTGAGACCCAGTACTTC.

The V and J genes are TRBV7-2 and TRBJ2-5; D is undetermined. The better agreement between TRBJ2-7 and the DNA end casts doubt on the J call. This CDR3 is 13 amino acids long. CDR1 and CDR2 from the germline V gene are SGHTA and FQGNSA. CDR3 in amino acids: CASSPLTTYEQYF. The CDR3 DNA reads TGTGCCAGCAGCCCCCTTACCACCTACGAGCAGTACTTC.

The chain employs TRBV12-5 and TRBJ2-3, with D perhaps matching TRBD1 (6 bases). Germline CDR1 LGHNT, CDR2 FRNRAP. This CDR3 has 13 amino acids. CDR3 in DNA: TGTGCAAGGGGGAATTTTTACACAGATACGCAGTATTTT. Protein: CARGNFYTDTQYF.

This clone was found once. The chain recombines TRBV28 with TRBJ1-2; a possible D gene is TRBD1 (5 bases). Germline V lookup: CDR1 MDHEN, CDR2 SYDVKM. V was pared by 5 bases and J by 4 bases, with 14 bases between. The CDR3 sequence is 14 residues long. The DNA of the CDR3 is TGTGCCAGCAGTCTTTCCGGGACGGTCTATGGCTACACCTTC. It codes for CASSLSGTVYGYTF.

The CDR3 spells CASSKGGNFPTDTQYF. As DNA, the CDR3 is TGTGCCAGCAGCAAGGGAGGAAACTTCCCCACAGATACGCAGTATTTT. The chain employs TRBV7-2 and TRBJ2-3; D is possibly TRBD2 (6 bases). Germline lookup yields CDR1 SGHTA and CDR2 FQGNSA. This CDR3 has 16 residues. V lost 5 bases, J lost 2 bases, and 17 bases lay in between. Supplemented by reference TRBV7-2 and TRBJ2-3, the full variable domain reads GAGVSQSPSNKVTEKGKDVELRCDPISGHTALYWYRQSLGQGLEFLIYFQGNSAPDKSGLPSDRFSAERTGGSVSTLTIQRTQQEDSAVYLCASSKGGNFPTDTQYFGPGTRLTVL.

The chain employs TRBV5-4 and TRBJ1-1, with 9 bases lining up with TRBD1. The CDR3 runs to 15 residues. V trimming: 4 bases; J trimming: 1 base; junction bases outside the gene matches: 5. Germline-derived CDR1 and CDR2 are SGHNT and YYREEE (reference sequence). The CDR3 bases are TGTGCCAGCAGCGCAGGACAGGGGACGAACACTGAAGCTTTCTTT. It translates to CASSAGQGTNTEAFF.

The V call is TRBV13, the J call TRBJ2-5; 10 bases fit TRBD2. Germline V gives CDR1 PRHDT, CDR2 FYEKMQ (reference sequence). The length of the CDR3 is 14 residues. V dropped 10 bases and J dropped 3; count of bases not matched to a gene: 8. CDR3 residues: CAKEVAGGEETQYF. In DNA form, the CDR3 reads TGTGCCAAGGAAGTAGCGGGAGGAGAAGAGACCCAGTACTTC.

V usage is TRBV6-5 and J usage is TRBJ2-1; no reliable D call. This CDR3 region has 12 residues. V dropped 10 bases and J dropped 4 bases, with 11 bases sitting between them. Germline V gives CDR1 MNHEY, CDR2 SVGAGI. DNA of the CDR3: TGTGCCAACCAAAGTGGATACAATGAGCAGTTCTTC. Protein: CANQSGYNEQFF.

The chain links TRBV5-8 to TRBJ1-5, with D hard to call. CDR3 length: 13 residues. Germline V CDR1 and CDR2: SGHTS, YDEGEE. V gave up 4 bases and J gave up 4 bases, with 9 bases separating them. The CDR3 sequence: CASSPDGNQPQHF. In DNA form, the CDR3 reads TGTGCCAGCAGCCCAGACGGGAATCAGCCCCAGCATTTT.

The V call is TRBV5-4, the J call TRBJ2-3; TRBD2 agrees at 7 bases. Germline values: CDR1 SGHNT, CDR2 YYREEE (reference sequence). The CDR3 is 13 residues long. The junction had 3 bases not matched to a gene; V was cut back by 6 bases and J by 2 bases. This CDR3 reads CASKREDTDTQYF. CDR3 sequence (DNA): TGTGCCAGCAAACGGGAGGACACAGATACGCAGTATTTT.

The chain joins TRBV11-2 to TRBJ2-4; D is unclear. V gave up 2 bases and J gave up 0 bases, with 8 bases separating them. The CDR3 is 15 residues long. Germline lookup yields CDR1 SGHAT and CDR2 FQNNGV. CDR3 sequence reads: CASSLTRIAKNIQYF. The DNA for the CDR3 is TGTGCCAGCAGCTTAACGAGGATAGCCAAAAACATTCAGTACTTC.

The rearrangement uses TRBV7-6 and TRBJ1-4; 8 positions agree with TRBD1. The germline V gene encodes CDR1 SGHVS and CDR2 FNYEAQ. The CDR3 totals 14 residues. V was clipped by 4 bases and J by 7 bases; unmatched bases: 5. The CDR3 loop reads CASSSPDRGEKLFF. The CDR3 nucleotides are TGTGCCAGCAGCTCCCCCGACAGGGGTGAAAAACTGTTTTTT.

V gene TRBV5-1 combines with J gene TRBJ2-3, with D tentatively TRBD1 (5 bases). Germline CDR1 reads SGHRS; CDR2 reads YFSETQ. There are 16 residues in the CDR3. The V gene lost 6 bases and the J gene lost 2 bases, with 19 bases spanning the gap. CDR3 DNA: TGCGCCAGCAAGCGCAGGGCTTCTTCTAACACAGATACGCAGTATTTT. Translated: CASKRRASSNTDTQYF.

The chain uses TRBV5-1 and TRBJ2-5; weak D call: TRBD2 (5 bases). There are 17 residues in the CDR3. With 0 bases removed from V and 2 bases from J, the gap between germline ends came to 17 bases. Per the germline V gene, CDR1 is SGHRS and CDR2 is YFSETQ. DNA of the CDR3: TGCGCCAGCAGCTTGGATGGAGGTTTTCGGGGTCAAGAGACCCAGTACTTC. Translated, it gives CASSLDGGFRGQETQYF.

The chain has TRBV4-1 and TRBJ2-2, with TRBD2 matching 7 bases. Germline V gene sequence: CDR1 MGHRA, CDR2 YSYEKL. The V segment lost 2 bases and the J segment 6 bases; nucleotides outside the gene matches: 15. The CDR3 has 18 residues. Here the CDR3 DNA reads TGCGCCAGCAGCCAACTCGGGCGGGCGGGAGTATCCCCCGGGGAGCTGTTTTTT. The encoded protein is CASSQLGRAGVSPGELFF.

V is TRBV29-1 and J is TRBJ2-5; D is unresolved. The CDR3 covers 12 residues. V lost 2 bases and J 3 bases, leaving 7 bases between the germline ends. The germline gives CDR1 SQVTM, CDR2 ANQGSEA. The CDR3 region is CSVEPTEETQYF. Written as DNA, the CDR3 is TGCAGCGTTGAACCCACCGAAGAGACCCAGTACTTC. Drawing the rest from reference TRBV29-1 and TRBJ2-5, the complete variable domain is SAVISQKPSRDICQRGTSLTIQCQVDSQVTMMFWYRQQPGQSLTLIATANQGSEATYESGFVIDKFPISRPNLTFSTLTVSNMSPEDSSIYLCSVEPTEETQYFGPGTRLLVL.

V and J are TRBV6-5 and TRBJ1-1; no clear D. The CDR3 consists of 15 residues. V was trimmed by 0 bases and J by 6 bases, leaving 14 bases between them. Germline V CDR1 and CDR2: MNHEY, SVGAGI. CDR3 DNA sequence: TGTGCCAGCAGTTACTCCCGTGTGGGTCCCGCTGAAGCTTTCTTT. This encodes CASSYSRVGPAEAFF.